The present TCR beta chain was sequenced within a study of glioma-infiltrating T cells after dendritic cell vaccination. Study as a whole: Dendritic cells derived from monocytes and pulsed with autologous tumor lysate formed the vaccine.

Germline V gene data show CDR1 as MNHEY and CDR2 as SMNVEV (reference sequence). The germline V and J ends were trimmed by 6 bases and 1 base, with 7 bases remaining between them. The CDR3 has 14 residues. The primer mix had 60 V beta and 13 J beta primers. Only in-frame clones appear in the TCRdb table, and some are missing; sequencing was by immunoSEQ multiplex PCR. The sample has about 63,000 clones, about 84% seen once. The sample's time point: after dendritic cell vaccination, including at tumor progression/relapse. Blood PBMC samples: pre-vaccination, two weeks post third vaccination, and at tumor progression.

Sequenced here: blood, sampled after dendritic cell vaccination. The chain recombines TRBV27 with TRBJ1-6; perhaps TRBD1 as D (5 bases). This clonotype originated in a human donor with glioblastoma. CDR3 protein: CASRGGSYNSPLHF. The DNA for the CDR3 is TGTGCCAGCAGGGGGGGTTCCTATAATTCACCCCTCCACTTT.